The clone carrying this T cell receptor (beta chain) showed up many times. TCRdb itself ran the 5' RACE reads through MiXCR, one entry per CDR3 protein. The sample carries a few hundred thousand distinct CDR3 sequences, 3% to 3.5% recorded once. The CDR3 is made up of 13 amino acids. The V and J ends lost 4 bases and 6 bases, in that order; junction bases with no gene match: 4. Germline assignment: CDR1 MGHRA and CDR2 YSYEKL. This sample is part of a study of T cells after yellow fever vaccination. Sequenced material: CD4+ T cells sorted from PBMCs, taken 10 days after the yellow fever booster vaccination. This rearrangement joins TRBV4-1 to TRBJ2-5; 8 nucleotides agree with TRBD1. The TCR was taken from a man between 18 and 29 years old who received the YFV17D yellow fever vaccine. The CDR3 region is CASSPDRDKTQYF. CDR3 sequence (DNA): TGCGCCAGCAGCCCGGACAGGGACAAGACCCAGTACTTC.